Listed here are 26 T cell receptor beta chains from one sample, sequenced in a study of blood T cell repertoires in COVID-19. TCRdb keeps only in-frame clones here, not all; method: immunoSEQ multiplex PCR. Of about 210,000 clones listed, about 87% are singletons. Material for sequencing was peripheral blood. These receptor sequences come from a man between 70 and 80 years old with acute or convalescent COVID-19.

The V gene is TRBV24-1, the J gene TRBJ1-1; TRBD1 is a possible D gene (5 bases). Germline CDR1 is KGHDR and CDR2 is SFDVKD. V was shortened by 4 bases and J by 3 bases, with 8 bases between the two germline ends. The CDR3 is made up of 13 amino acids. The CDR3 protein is CATSEARDTEAFF. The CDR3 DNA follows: TGTGCCACCAGTGAGGCCAGGGACACTGAAGCTTTCTTT.

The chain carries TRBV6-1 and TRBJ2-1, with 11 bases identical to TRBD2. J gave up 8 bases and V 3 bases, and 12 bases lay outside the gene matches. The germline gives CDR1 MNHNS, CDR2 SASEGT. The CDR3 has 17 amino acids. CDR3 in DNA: TGTGCCAGCAGTGACAAAACTAGCGGGAGAGCCTGGGATGAGCAGTTCTTC. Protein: CASSDKTSGRAWDEQFF.

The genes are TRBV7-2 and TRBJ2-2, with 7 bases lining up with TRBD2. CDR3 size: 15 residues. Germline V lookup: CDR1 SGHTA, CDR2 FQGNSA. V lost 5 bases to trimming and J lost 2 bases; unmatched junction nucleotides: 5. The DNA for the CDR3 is TGTGCCAGCAGCCTGGCGGGAGAAAACACCGGGGAGCTGTTTTTT. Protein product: CASSLAGENTGELFF.

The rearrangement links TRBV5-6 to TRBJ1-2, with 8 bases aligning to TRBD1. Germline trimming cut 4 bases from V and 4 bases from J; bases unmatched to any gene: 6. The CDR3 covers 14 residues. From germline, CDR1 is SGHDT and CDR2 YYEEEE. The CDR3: CASSLQGVSYGYTF. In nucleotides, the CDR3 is TGTGCCAGCAGCCTACAGGGGGTGTCCTATGGCTACACCTTC.

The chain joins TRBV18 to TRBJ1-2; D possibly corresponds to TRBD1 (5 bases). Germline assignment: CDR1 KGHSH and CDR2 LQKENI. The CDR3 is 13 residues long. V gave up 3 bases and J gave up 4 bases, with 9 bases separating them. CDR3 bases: TGTGCCAGCTCACCCGACAGTTCCTATGGCTACACCTTC. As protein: CASSPDSSYGYTF.

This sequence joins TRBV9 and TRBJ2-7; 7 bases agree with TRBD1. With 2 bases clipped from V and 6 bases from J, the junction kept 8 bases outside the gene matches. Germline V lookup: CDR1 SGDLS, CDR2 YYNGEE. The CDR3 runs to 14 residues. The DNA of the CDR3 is TGTGCCAGCAGCGTTTCGGGACAGAGACCCGAGCAGTACTTC. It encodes CASSVSGQRPEQYF.

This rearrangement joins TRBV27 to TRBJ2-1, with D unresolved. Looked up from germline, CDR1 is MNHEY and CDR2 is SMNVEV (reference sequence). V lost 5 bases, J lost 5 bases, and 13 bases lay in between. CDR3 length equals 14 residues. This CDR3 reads CASSPTRLNNEQFF. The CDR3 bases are TGTGCCAGCAGTCCTACTCGACTCAACAATGAGCAGTTCTTC.

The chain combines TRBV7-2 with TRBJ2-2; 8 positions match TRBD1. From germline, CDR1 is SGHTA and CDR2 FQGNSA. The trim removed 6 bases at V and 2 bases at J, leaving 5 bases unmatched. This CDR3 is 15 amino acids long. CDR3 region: CASRPGQGNTGELFF. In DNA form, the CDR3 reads TGTGCCAGCAGGCCCGGACAGGGAAACACCGGGGAGCTGTTTTTT.

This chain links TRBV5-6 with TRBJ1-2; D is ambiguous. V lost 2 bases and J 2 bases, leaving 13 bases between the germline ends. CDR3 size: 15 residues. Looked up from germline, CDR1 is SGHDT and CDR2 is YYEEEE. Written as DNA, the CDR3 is TGTGCCAGCAGCTTCGGTCCCGAGTTAAACTATGGCTACACCTTC. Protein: CASSFGPELNYGYTF.

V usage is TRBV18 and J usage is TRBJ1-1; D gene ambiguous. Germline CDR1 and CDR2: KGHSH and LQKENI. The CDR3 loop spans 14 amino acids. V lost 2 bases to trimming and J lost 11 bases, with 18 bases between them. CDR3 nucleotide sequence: TGTGCCAGCTCACCAAACGAAGGCGGACGGGGTGCTTTCTTT. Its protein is CASSPNEGGRGAFF.

The CDR3 loop reads CASNKQGNTEAFF. CDR3 nucleotide sequence: TGTGCCAGCAATAAACAGGGAAACACTGAAGCTTTCTTT. V is TRBV6-5 and J is TRBJ1-1; D is possibly TRBD1 (6 bases). Germline-derived CDR1 and CDR2 are MNHEY and SVGAGI. V was shortened by 7 bases and J by 2 bases, with 11 bases between the two germline ends. This CDR3 is built from 13 residues.

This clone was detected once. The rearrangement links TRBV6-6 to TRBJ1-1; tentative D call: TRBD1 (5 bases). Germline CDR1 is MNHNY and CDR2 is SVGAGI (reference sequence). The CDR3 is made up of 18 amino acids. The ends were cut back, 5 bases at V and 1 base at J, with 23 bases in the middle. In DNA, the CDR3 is TGTGCCAGCAGTCCTTACCCCCCAGGGATCCCCGGGAACACTGAAGCTTTCTTT. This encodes CASSPYPPGIPGNTEAFF.

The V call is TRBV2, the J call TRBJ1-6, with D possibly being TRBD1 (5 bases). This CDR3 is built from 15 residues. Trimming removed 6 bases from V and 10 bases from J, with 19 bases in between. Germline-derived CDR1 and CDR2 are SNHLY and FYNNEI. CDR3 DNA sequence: TGTGCCAGCAGAGGACCCGGGACTGGAACGTCACCCCTCCACTTT. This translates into CASRGPGTGTSPLHF.

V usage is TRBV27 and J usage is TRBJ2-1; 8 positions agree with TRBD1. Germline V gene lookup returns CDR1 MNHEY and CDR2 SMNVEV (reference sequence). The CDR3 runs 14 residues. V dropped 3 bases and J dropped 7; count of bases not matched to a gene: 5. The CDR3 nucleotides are TGTGCCAGCAGTTTTAACAGGGGGATTAATGAGCAGTTCTTC. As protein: CASSFNRGINEQFF.

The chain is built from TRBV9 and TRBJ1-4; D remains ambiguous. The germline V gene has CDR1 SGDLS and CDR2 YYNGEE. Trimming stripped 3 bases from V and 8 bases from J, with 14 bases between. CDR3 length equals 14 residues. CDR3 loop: CASSAGDGREKLFF. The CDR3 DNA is TGTGCCAGCAGCGCCGGAGACGGTAGGGAAAAACTGTTTTTT.

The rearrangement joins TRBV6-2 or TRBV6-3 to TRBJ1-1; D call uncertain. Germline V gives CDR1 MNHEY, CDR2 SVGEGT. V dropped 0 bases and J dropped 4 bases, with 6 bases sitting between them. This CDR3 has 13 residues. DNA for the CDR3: TGTGCCAGCAGTTACTCGTTCTCCACTGAAGCTTTCTTT. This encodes CASSYSFSTEAFF.

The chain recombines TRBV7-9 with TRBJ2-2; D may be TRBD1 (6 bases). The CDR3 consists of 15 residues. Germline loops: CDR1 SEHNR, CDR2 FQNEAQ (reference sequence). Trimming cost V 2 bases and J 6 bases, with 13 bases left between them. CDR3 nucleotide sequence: TGTGCCAGCAGCTTACTAACAGGGTTCGCCGGGGAGCTGTTTTTT. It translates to CASSLLTGFAGELFF.

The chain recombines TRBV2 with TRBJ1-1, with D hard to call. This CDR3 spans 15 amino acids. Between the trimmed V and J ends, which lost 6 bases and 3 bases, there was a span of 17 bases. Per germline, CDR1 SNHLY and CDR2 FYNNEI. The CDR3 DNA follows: TGTGCCAGCAGATACAGTAACCCTGGTGACACTGAAGCTTTCTTT. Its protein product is CASRYSNPGDTEAFF.

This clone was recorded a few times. CDR3 nucleotide sequence: TGTGCCAGCAGCCAATTTCCGACAGGGGTTCAGCCCCAGCATTTT. Its translation: CASSQFPTGVQPQHF. The chain uses TRBV16 and TRBJ1-5; 8 bases line up with TRBD1. CDR1 and CDR2 from the germline V gene are KGHSY and FQNENV. The CDR3 runs to 15 residues. J lost 6 bases, V lost 1 base, and 5 bases had no gene match. The full variable domain, in which reference TRBV16 and TRBJ1-5 provide the parts outside the CDR3, is GEEVAQTPKHLVRGEGQKAKLYCAPIKGHSYVFWYQQVLKNEFKFLISFQNENVFDETGMPKERFSAKCLPNSPCSLEIQATKLEDSAVYFCASSQFPTGVQPQHFGDGTRLSIL.

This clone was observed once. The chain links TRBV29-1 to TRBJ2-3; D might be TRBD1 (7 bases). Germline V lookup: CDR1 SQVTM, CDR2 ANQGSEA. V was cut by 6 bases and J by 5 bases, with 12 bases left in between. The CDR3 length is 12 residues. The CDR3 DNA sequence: TGCAGCGTCGGAGGGGGCAGAGATACGCAGTATTTT. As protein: CSVGGGRDTQYF.

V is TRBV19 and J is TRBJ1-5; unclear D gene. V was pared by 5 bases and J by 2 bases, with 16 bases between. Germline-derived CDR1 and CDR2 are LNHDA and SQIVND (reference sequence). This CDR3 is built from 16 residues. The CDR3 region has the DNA TGTGCCAGTAGTGCCCTCTGGGGAGGTGGCAATCAGCCCCAGCATTTT. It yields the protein CASSALWGGGNQPQHF.

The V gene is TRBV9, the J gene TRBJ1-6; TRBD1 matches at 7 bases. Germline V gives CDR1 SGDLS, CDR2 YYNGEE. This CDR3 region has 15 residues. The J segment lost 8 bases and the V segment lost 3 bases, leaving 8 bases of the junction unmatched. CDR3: CASSEGGGSHSPLHF. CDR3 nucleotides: TGTGCCAGCAGCGAAGGGGGCGGTAGCCATTCACCCCTCCACTTT.

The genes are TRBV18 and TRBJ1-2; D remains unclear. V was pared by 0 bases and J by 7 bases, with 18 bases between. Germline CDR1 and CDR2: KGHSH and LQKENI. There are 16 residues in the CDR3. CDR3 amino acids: CASSPPSAGGRGGYTF. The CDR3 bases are TGTGCCAGCTCACCACCCAGCGCCGGAGGACGGGGTGGCTACACCTTC.

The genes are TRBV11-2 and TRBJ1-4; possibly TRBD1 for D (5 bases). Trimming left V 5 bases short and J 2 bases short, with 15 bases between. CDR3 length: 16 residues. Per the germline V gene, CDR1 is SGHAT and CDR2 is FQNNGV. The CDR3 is CASSLFRGSTNEKLFF. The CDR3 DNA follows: TGTGCCAGCAGCCTCTTTAGGGGCTCGACTAATGAAAAACTGTTTTTT. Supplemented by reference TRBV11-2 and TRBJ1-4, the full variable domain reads EAGVAQSPRYKIIEKRQSVAFWCNPISGHATLYWYQQILGQGPKLLIQFQNNGVVDDSQLPKDRFSAERLKGVDSTLKIQPAKLEDSAVYLCASSLFRGSTNEKLFFGSGTQLSVL.

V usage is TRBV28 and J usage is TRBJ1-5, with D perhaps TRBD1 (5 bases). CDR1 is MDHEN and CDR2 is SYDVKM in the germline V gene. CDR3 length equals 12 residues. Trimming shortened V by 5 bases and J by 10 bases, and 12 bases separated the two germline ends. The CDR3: CASSLPQGPQHF. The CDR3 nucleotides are TGTGCCAGCAGTCTACCCCAGGGACCCCAGCATTTT.

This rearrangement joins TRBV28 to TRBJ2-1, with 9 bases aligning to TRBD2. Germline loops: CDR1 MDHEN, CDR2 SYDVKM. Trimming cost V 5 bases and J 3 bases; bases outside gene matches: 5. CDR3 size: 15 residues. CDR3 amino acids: CASSKPSGDYNEQFF. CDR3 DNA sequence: TGTGCCAGCAGTAAACCTAGCGGGGACTACAATGAGCAGTTCTTC.